A single sample is the source of the 7 T cell receptor beta chains below, sequenced in a study of blood T cell repertoires in COVID-19. Assay used: immunoSEQ multiplex PCR; TCRdb lists only in-frame clones, some missing. The data show 60,000 to 90,000 clones, approximately 86% seen once. Sequenced sample: peripheral blood. These TCRs come from a human donor in a cohort sampled during active COVID-19.

This clone showed up just a few times. The chain combines TRBV6-4 with TRBJ2-2; D might be TRBD1 (6 bases). Germline lookup yields CDR1 MRHNA and CDR2 SNTAGT. CDR3 length equals 14 residues. With 3 bases removed from V and 3 bases from J, the gap between germline ends came to 8 bases. CDR3 sequence reads: CASSEQGDTGELFF. CDR3 coding DNA: TGTGCCAGCAGTGAACAGGGAGACACCGGGGAGCTGTTTTTT.

The chain combines TRBV5-6 with TRBJ2-3, with D uncertain. V lost 1 base to trimming and J lost 2 bases, with 2 bases between them. The germline V gene encodes CDR1 SGHDT and CDR2 YYEEEE. There are 12 residues in the CDR3. The CDR3 is CASSLYTDTQYF. CDR3 in DNA: TGTGCCAGCAGCTTGTACACAGATACGCAGTATTTT. Supplemented by reference TRBV5-6 and TRBJ2-3, the full variable domain reads DAGVTQSPTHLIKTRGQQVTLRCSPKSGHDTVSWYQQALGQGPQFIFQYYEEEERQRGNFPDRFSGHQFPNYSSELNVNALLLGDSALYLCASSLYTDTQYFGPGTRLTVL.

Within the sample, this clone is medium-sized. The V gene is TRBV4-3, the J gene TRBJ1-3; 7 nucleotides match TRBD1. Trimming cost V 3 bases and J 0 bases; bases outside gene matches: 11. The V gene's germline CDR1 is LGHNA and CDR2 YSLEER. The CDR3 consists of 18 residues. This chain's CDR3 is CASSQSRQGSSSGNTIYF. CDR3 in DNA: TGCGCCAGCAGCCAGAGCAGACAGGGTTCCTCCTCTGGAAACACCATATATTTT.

The chain recombines TRBV10-3 with TRBJ2-7, with 10 bases matching TRBD1. CDR3 length equals 18 residues. Per germline, CDR1 ENHRY and CDR2 SYGVKD. The V gene end was trimmed by 6 bases and the J gene end by 3 bases; junction bases not matched to a gene: 17. The CDR3 DNA sequence: TGTGCCATCAGGCCGGGACAGGGGAGGGTACGATCCCACTACGAGCAGTACTTC. Translating it yields CAIRPGQGRVRSHYEQYF.

V and J are TRBV9 and TRBJ2-1, with 8 bases lining up with TRBD2. Losses at the gene ends were 2 bases for V and 6 bases for J; bases not matched to a gene: 4. The CDR3 runs 14 residues. Germline V lookup: CDR1 SGDLS, CDR2 YYNGEE. This chain's CDR3 is CASSVVAGLNEQFF. In DNA, the CDR3 is TGTGCCAGCAGCGTCGTAGCGGGACTCAATGAGCAGTTCTTC.

J is TRBJ1-4 and V is TRBV11-2; D might be TRBD1 (5 bases). Germline CDR1 and CDR2: SGHAT and FQNNGV. The CDR3 contains 14 residues. Trimming cost V 5 bases and J 4 bases, with 11 bases left between them. CDR3 amino acids: CASSPGQSNEKLFF. The DNA for the CDR3 is TGTGCCAGCAGCCCCGGACAAAGTAATGAAAAACTGTTTTTT.

This clone was seen just once. This sequence joins TRBV6-2 or TRBV6-3 and TRBJ2-7; 12 nucleotides line up with TRBD1. The CDR3 length is 17 residues. The trim removed 5 bases at V and 4 bases at J, leaving 12 bases unmatched. Germline V CDR1 and CDR2: MNHEY, SVGEGT. The CDR3 region is CASSPPSGGQGAYEQYF. As DNA, the CDR3 is TGTGCCAGCAGTCCACCCTCGGGGGGACAGGGGGCTTACGAGCAGTACTTC.